The 27 T cell receptor beta chains given below trace back to one sample, sequenced in a study of T cell responses to AZD1222 COVID-19 vaccine. TCRdb's copy holds only in-frame clones and misses some; the assay was immunoSEQ multiplex PCR. The table includes roughly 80,000 clones, just over 90% detected once. This sample comprised peripheral blood, obtained 28 days after the second AZD1222 dose. The source is an adult who received the AZD1222 COVID-19 vaccine.

The rearrangement uses TRBV2 and TRBJ1-5; D might be TRBD1 (6 bases). CDR3 size: 16 residues. Germline V gene lookup returns CDR1 SNHLY and CDR2 FYNNEI. Trimming took off 10 bases at V and 7 bases at J, with 26 bases between the two ends. CDR3 sequence reads: CATDREVVRGGQPQHF. In nucleotides, the CDR3 is TGTGCCACGGACAGAGAGGTGGTTCGGGGGGGGCAGCCCCAGCATTTT. The full variable domain, completed using reference TRBV2 and TRBJ1-5, is EPEVTQTPSHQVTQMGQEVILRCVPISNHLYFYWYRQILGQKVEFLVSFYNNEISEKSEIFDDQFSVERPDGSNFTLKIRSTKLEDSAMYFCATDREVVRGGQPQHFGDGTRLSIL.

The V and J genes are TRBV20-1 and TRBJ2-1; no clear D. The germline gives CDR1 DFQATT, CDR2 SNEGSKA (reference sequence). Trimming removed 3 bases at V and 3 bases at J, with 3 bases between. The CDR3 totals 11 residues. DNA of the CDR3: TGCAGTGCTAGCCGCTACAATGAGCAGTTCTTC. This sequence encodes CSASRYNEQFF.

The chain joins TRBV5-1 to TRBJ1-2; the match to TRBD1 covers 10 bases. Trimming removed 4 bases from V and 6 bases from J; junction bases left unmatched: 9. Germline V lookup: CDR1 SGHRS, CDR2 YFSETQ. This CDR3 region has 15 residues. The CDR3 spells CASSPDPGTGDGYTF. The CDR3 DNA is TGCGCCAGCAGCCCAGACCCGGGGACAGGGGATGGCTACACCTTC.

This clone was recorded only once. This chain joins TRBV9 and TRBJ2-1; 7 positions match TRBD2. Unmatched junction bases numbered 14, after V lost 7 bases and J lost 7 bases. Germline-derived CDR1 and CDR2 are SGDLS and YYNGEE. This CDR3 has 15 residues. The CDR3 region is CASQRSAGERNEQFF. CDR3 DNA sequence: TGTGCCAGCCAACGCTCTGCGGGGGAAAGGAATGAGCAGTTCTTC.

The V and J genes are TRBV7-2 and TRBJ2-2; the match to TRBD2 covers 9 bases. CDR3 length: 15 residues. Germline lookup yields CDR1 SGHTA and CDR2 FQGNSA. V gave up 5 bases and J gave up 5 bases; unmatched junction bases: 6. Here the CDR3 reads CASSLGLAITGELFF. CDR3 nucleotides: TGTGCCAGCAGCCTCGGACTAGCGATTACCGGGGAGCTGTTTTTT.

This chain links TRBV6-1 with TRBJ2-7; no definite D call. V lost 7 bases and J lost 3, with 7 bases in between. CDR1 is MNHNS, CDR2 SASEGT, per germline. This CDR3 region has 11 residues. CDR3 sequence (DNA): TGTGCCAGCACCGTTCGCTACGAGCAGTACTTC. Translating gives CASTVRYEQYF.

J is TRBJ1-4 and V is TRBV5-1, with 10 positions matching TRBD1. Germline loops: CDR1 SGHRS, CDR2 YFSETQ. With 4 bases clipped from V and 8 bases from J, the junction kept 2 bases outside the gene matches. The CDR3 runs to 13 residues. The CDR3 nucleotides are TGCGCCAGCAGCCGGACAGGGGGAGAAAAACTGTTTTTT. Its translation is CASSRTGGEKLFF.

This clone was picked up a small number of times. The chain links TRBV9 to TRBJ2-1; TRBD2 aligns across 9 bases. Trimming removed 1 base from V and 7 bases from J; junction bases left unmatched: 9. The CDR3 loop spans 16 amino acids. The V gene's germline CDR1 is SGDLS and CDR2 YYNGEE. The CDR3 DNA follows: TGTGCCAGCAGCGTAAGTAGCGGGGGAATGAAAAATGAGCAGTTCTTC. Translation: CASSVSSGGMKNEQFF.

This chain connects TRBV5-1 to TRBJ2-7; perhaps D is TRBD1 or TRBD2 (5 bases each). The CDR3 is made up of 12 amino acids. V dropped 7 bases and J dropped 2 bases, with 10 bases sitting between them. Germline lookup yields CDR1 SGHRS and CDR2 YFSETQ. The CDR3 here is CASGRDAYEQYF. CDR3 DNA sequence: TGCGCCAGCGGCCGGGACGCCTACGAGCAGTACTTC.

The rearrangement uses TRBV7-2 and TRBJ1-1, with 10 bases matching TRBD1. With V trimmed by 3 bases and J by 0 bases, 10 bases remained unmatched. This CDR3 region has 18 residues. Germline V CDR1 and CDR2: SGHTA, FQGNSA. CDR3 sequence (DNA): TGTGCCAGCAGCTTGAGGGGGGGGACAGGGGCTCTGAACACTGAAGCTTTCTTT. Translated: CASSLRGGTGALNTEAFF.

The chain has TRBV7-8 and TRBJ1-1; 7 nucleotides line up with TRBD1. The CDR3 totals 14 residues. Trimming took 2 bases from V and 8 from J; bases not matched to a gene: 8. Germline-derived CDR1 and CDR2 are SGHVS and FQNEAQ. The CDR3 bases are TGTGCCAGCAGCTTATGGGGACAGACTCGGGAAGCTTTCTTT. This codes for CASSLWGQTREAFF. Full variable domain (missing parts from reference TRBV7-8 and TRBJ1-1): GAGVSQSPRYKVAKRGQDVALRCDPISGHVSLFWYQQALGQGPEFLTYFQNEAQLDKSGLPSDRFFAERPEGSVSTLKIQRTQQEDSAVYLCASSLWGQTREAFFGQGTRLTVV.

This rearrangement joins TRBV6-2 or TRBV6-3 to TRBJ2-6; unclear D gene. This CDR3 comprises 15 residues. Per germline, CDR1 MNHEY and CDR2 SVGEGT. Deletions cut 5 bases from V and 0 bases from J, with 8 bases between. Written as DNA, the CDR3 is TGTGCCAGCAGTGCCGATTCCTCTGGGGCCAACGTCCTGACTTTC. This encodes CASSADSSGANVLTF.

The rearrangement links TRBV9 to TRBJ1-1; D is possibly TRBD1 (5 bases). Trimming left V 1 base short and J 6 bases short, with 19 bases between. The CDR3 length is 16 residues. Germline V CDR1 and CDR2: SGDLS, YYNGEE. CDR3 protein: CASSVNPRAQGAEAFF. CDR3 sequence (DNA): TGTGCCAGCAGCGTAAACCCCAGGGCCCAAGGCGCTGAAGCTTTCTTT.

This clone was found a few times. The rearrangement links TRBV2 to TRBJ1-5; D is possibly TRBD1 (6 bases). This CDR3 has 14 residues. Germline V lookup: CDR1 SNHLY, CDR2 FYNNEI. The V gene lost 6 bases and the J gene lost 6 bases, with 15 bases spanning the gap. The CDR3 DNA follows: TGTGCCAGCAGCACTACAGGGAACGCTCAGCCCCAGCATTTT. It is translated as CASSTTGNAQPQHF. Full variable domain (rest looked up from reference TRBV2 and TRBJ1-5): EPEVTQTPSHQVTQMGQEVILRCVPISNHLYFYWYRQILGQKVEFLVSFYNNEISEKSEIFDDQFSVERPDGSNFTLKIRSTKLEDSAMYFCASSTTGNAQPQHFGDGTRLSIL.

This clone showed up just once. The rearrangement links TRBV6-5 to TRBJ2-1, with D tentatively TRBD1 (7 bases). Trimming removed 1 base at V and 10 bases at J, with 17 bases between. Germline loops: CDR1 MNHEY, CDR2 SVGAGI. This CDR3 contains 15 residues. CDR3 sequence: CASSYWRQGRGEQFF. DNA for the CDR3: TGTGCCAGCAGTTACTGGCGACAGGGTCGGGGGGAGCAGTTCTTC.

Written as DNA, the CDR3 is TGTGCCAGCACCCAACTCGGGGAGGACACTGAAGCTTTCTTT. It yields the protein CASTQLGEDTEAFF. J is TRBJ1-1 and V is TRBV5-6; D is uncertain. CDR3 size: 14 residues. Germline assignment: CDR1 SGHDT and CDR2 YYEEEE. V lost 6 bases, J lost 3 bases, and 15 bases lay in between.

This sequence joins TRBV12-2 and TRBJ2-3; the table's D gene call, TRBD2, was not cross checked with the DNA. TRBV12-2 is designated a pseudogene. The CDR3 is made up of 15 amino acids. The CDR3 reads CASRYRGRLRDTQYF. CDR3 in DNA: TGTGCAAGTCGCTACCGGGGGAGATTAAGAGATACGCAGTATTTT.

CDR3 amino acids: CAWRGLGTGTDTQYF. The CDR3 nucleotides read TGTGCCTGGAGGGGGTTGGGGACGGGCACAGATACGCAGTATTTT. The gene calls are TRBV30 and TRBJ2-3, with D possibly called TRBD1 or TRBD2 (5 bases each). The CDR3 runs 15 residues. The V gene's germline CDR1 is GTSNPN and CDR2 SVGIG (reference sequence). V lost 3 bases to trimming and J lost 1 base, with 14 bases between them.

The chain uses TRBV7-3 and TRBJ2-1; 8 bases match TRBD2. Losses at the gene ends were 2 bases for V and 5 bases for J; bases not matched to a gene: 2. The CDR3 contains 14 residues. Germline assignment: CDR1 SGHTA and CDR2 FQGTGA. CDR3 coding DNA: TGTGCCAGCAGCTTAGGCGGGAGGAACAATGAGCAGTTCTTC. It translates to CASSLGGRNNEQFF.

J is TRBJ2-1 and V is TRBV5-1; D is uncertain. Trimming stripped 4 bases from V and 6 bases from J, with 11 bases between. In germline, CDR1 is SGHRS, CDR2 YFSETQ. The CDR3 loop spans 13 amino acids. The CDR3 protein is CASSAEVLNEQFF. CDR3 DNA: TGCGCCAGCAGCGCTGAGGTCCTCAATGAGCAGTTCTTC. Drawing the rest from reference TRBV5-1 and TRBJ2-1, the complete variable domain is KAGVTQTPRYLIKTRGQQVTLSCSPISGHRSVSWYQQTPGQGLQFLFEYFSETQRNKGNFPGRFSGRQFSNSRSEMNVSTLELGDSALYLCASSAEVLNEQFFGPGTRLTVL.

CDR3 nucleotides: TGTGCCACCCAAGACAGGGGTGGAGAAGAGCAGTACTTC. Protein: CATQDRGGEEQYF. This sequence joins TRBV19 and TRBJ2-7; TRBD1 matches at 8 bases. With 10 bases clipped from V and 7 bases from J, the junction kept 12 bases outside the gene matches. The germline gives CDR1 LNHDA, CDR2 SQIVND (reference sequence). The CDR3 is 13 amino acids.

V gene TRBV25-1 combines with J gene TRBJ1-1, with D uncertain. The germline gives CDR1 MGHDK, CDR2 SYGVNS. CDR3 length equals 13 residues. Trimming stripped 4 bases from V and 3 bases from J, with 9 bases between. The CDR3 DNA sequence: TGTGCCAGCAGTGTCGGGTCTTACACTGAAGCTTTCTTT. It codes for CASSVGSYTEAFF.

This clone was counted once. CDR3 sequence reads: CAISEGASNEKLFF. The DNA of the CDR3 is TGTGCCATCAGTGAGGGGGCGTCTAATGAAAAACTGTTTTTT. This rearrangement joins TRBV10-3 to TRBJ1-4, with D maybe TRBD1 (5 bases). Germline assignment: CDR1 ENHRY and CDR2 SYGVKD. The V and J ends lost 2 bases and 3 bases respectively, with 7 bases between them. The length of the CDR3 is 14 residues.

The V gene is TRBV28, the J gene TRBJ1-1; 7 nucleotides align to TRBD1. CDR3 length: 16 residues. From germline, CDR1 is MDHEN and CDR2 SYDVKM. Trimming cost V 6 bases and J 6 bases; bases outside gene matches: 16. The CDR3: CASSPPRGPQGPEAFF. CDR3 sequence (DNA): TGTGCCAGCAGCCCCCCGAGGGGGCCCCAAGGACCTGAAGCTTTCTTT.

V gene TRBV24-1 combines with J gene TRBJ2-1; D gene unclear. Germline CDR1 is KGHDR and CDR2 is SFDVKD. CDR3 length: 15 residues. V was pared by 4 bases and J by 9 bases, with 18 bases between. The CDR3 reads CATSDRLWAWVEQFF. DNA of the CDR3: TGTGCCACCAGTGACCGCCTCTGGGCCTGGGTTGAGCAGTTCTTC.

The chain joins TRBV11-2 to TRBJ1-5; D remains ambiguous. This CDR3 is 16 amino acids long. Germline CDR1 reads SGHAT; CDR2 reads FQNNGV. With 0 bases removed from V and 0 bases from J, the gap between germline ends came to 9 bases. DNA for the CDR3: TGTGCCAGCAGCTTAGAAGGCCTGAATAGCAATCAGCCCCAGCATTTT. Translation gives CASSLEGLNSNQPQHF.

This clone is medium-sized (0.01 to 0.1%) within its sample. V usage is TRBV11-2 and J usage is TRBJ2-7; D call uncertain. Germline V CDR1 and CDR2: SGHAT, FQNNGV. This CDR3 contains 15 residues. V shed 0 bases and J shed 4 bases, with 13 bases lying between them. CDR3 bases: TGTGCCAGCAGCTTAGAAGCCTTATACGGGTACGAGCAGTACTTC. Translated, it gives CASSLEALYGYEQYF.